This T cell receptor (beta chain) was retrieved from a study of T cells after yellow fever vaccination. This clonotype was seen many times. Its antigen is undetermined. Study-level results: The secondary response peaked faster, at day 5 versus 15, but was weaker. Shared CD4/CD8 clonotypes were a small share, likely from convergent recombination.

Trimming cost V 7 bases and J 6 bases; bases outside gene matches: 7. CDR1 and CDR2 from the germline V gene are SNHLY and FYNNEI. The CDR3 runs 14 residues. They built TCR cDNA with 5'RACE template switching, a step that put in a universal primer site and UMIs. TCRdb passed the 5' RACE reads through MiXCR, listing each CDR3 protein once. Among a few hundred thousand distinct CDR3 sequences listed, 4.1% were seen once. The sample was PBMCs, taken 5 days after the yellow fever booster vaccination. The source is a man aged 18 to 30 who received the YFV17D yellow fever vaccine. V and J are TRBV2 and TRBJ2-2, with TRBD1 identical over 8 bases. As DNA, the CDR3 is TGTGCCAGCAAGACCCAGGGGGCTGCCGGGGAGCTGTTTTTT. Translating gives CASKTQGAAGELFF.